This TCR beta chain was sequenced in a study of PD-L1 blockade in urothelial cancer. About the research overall: Patients had been given 0 to 3 earlier chemotherapy regimens.

Study-wide findings and caveats: Pretreatment TCR clonality in blood under the median foretold superior survival.

Stated time point: pretreatment peripheral blood. Synthetic TCR analog templates were spiked into each PCR. Sequencing used immunoSEQ multiplex PCR; TCRdb keeps in-frame clones, though not all of them. This sample has some 57,000 clones; roughly 82% occur once, and the top ten carry over 1%. The germline V gene encodes CDR1 SGHVS and CDR2 FQNEAQ. This CDR3 is 17 amino acids long. Note on this clone: Its target is unknown. Relative to the germline gene, one junction end is altered; a read error may explain this.

The TCR comes from a man aged 50 to 59 with urothelial cancer. The sample was PBMCs, taken around atezolizumab (anti-PD-L1) treatment. The chain couples TRBV7-8 to TRBJ1-3; weak D call: TRBD1 (6 bases). This CDR3 is CASSLLSFGGAGNTIYF. CDR3 DNA: TGTGCCAGCAGCTTACTCTCTTTTGGGGGCGCTGGAAATACCATATATTTT.